This T cell receptor (beta chain) is drawn from a study of radiotherapy plus CTLA-4 blockade in lung cancer. Study summary: Among all patients, 18% showed objective responses, while 30% to 35% had disease control.

Germline CDR1 SGHRS, CDR2 YFSETQ. The ends were cut back, 4 bases at V and 0 bases at J, with 13 bases in the middle. The CDR3 consists of 15 residues. Lung cancer patients with chemo-refractory metastatic non-small-cell disease were given focal radiation plus CTLA-4 blockade with ipilimumab. About this clone: Its target is unknown.

TCRdb's table, derived via immunoSEQ multiplex PCR, lists solely in-frame clones and lacks some. The sample shows 12,000 to 15,000 clones, roughly two thirds of them seen only once. Overall study results and limits: Clones derived from tumor TCRs expanded in blood after radiotherapy plus ipilimumab.

The source is a human donor with non-small cell lung cancer whose response to radiotherapy plus ipilimumab could not be evaluated. The chain couples TRBV5-1 to TRBJ2-5; D possibly corresponds to TRBD2 (5 bases). Material: peripheral blood, obtained from a patient treated with radiotherapy plus ipilimumab. The CDR3 nucleotides read TGCGCCAGCAGCGAAGGACTTAAGTACCAAGAGACCCAGTACTTC. It encodes CASSEGLKYQETQYF.